Following are 17 T cell receptor beta chains from one sample sequenced in a study of Graves' ophthalmopathy and Graves' hyperthyroidism. RNA transcripts served as template for amplifying TCR beta CDR3 sequences. The first round was an RT-PCR with HTBI primers, and the second round was a multiplex PCR. MiXCR, applied by TCRdb to the multiplex PCR reads, yields one record per CDR3 protein. The data contain roughly 480,000 distinct CDR3 sequences, 13% to 15% of them singletons. Sequenced sample: blood. These receptors were taken from a woman in her thirties with Graves' ophthalmopathy.

This clonotype was detected many times. The chain links TRBV29-1 to TRBJ1-1; D gene ambiguous. Germline V gene sequence: CDR1 SQVTM, CDR2 ANQGSEA. The CDR3 has 13 amino acids. V was shortened by 3 bases and J by 1 base, with 9 bases between the two germline ends. Written as DNA, the CDR3 is TGCAGCGTTGATGGGAGGCGGAACACTGAAGCTTTCTTT. Its protein product is CSVDGRRNTEAFF.

Points on this clonotype: A much bigger clone sits one base away, suggesting this may be a read error. This chain joins TRBV29-1 and TRBJ2-2, with 9 bases aligning to TRBD1. This CDR3 is 13 amino acids long. Germline CDR1 reads SQVTM; CDR2 reads ANQGSEA. The CDR3 reads CSVRDRDTGELCF. As DNA, the CDR3 is TGCAGCGTTAGGGACAGGGACACCGGGGAGCTGTGTTTT.

This clonotype was observed many times. The chain links TRBV12-3 or TRBV12-4 to TRBJ1-5, with TRBD1 matching 9 bases. The CDR3 spans 16 residues. V was pared by 8 bases and J by 3 bases, with 11 bases of the junction left unmatched. The CDR3 DNA sequence: TGTGCCAGCCGGACAGGGGACCTCCTACACAATCAGCCCCAGCATTTT. It encodes CASRTGDLLHNQPQHF.

The chain has TRBV12-3 or TRBV12-4 and TRBJ2-5; 14 bases are shared with TRBD2. V shed 6 bases and J 5 bases; nucleotides not matched to a gene: 8. The CDR3 covers 16 residues. CDR3 loop: CASRPGLAGGRETQYF. CDR3 sequence (DNA): TGTGCCAGCAGGCCTGGACTAGCGGGAGGTCGGGAGACCCAGTACTTC.

This clonotype was found a few times. A read error may account for a junction end that differs from germline. V is TRBV3-1 and J is TRBJ2-7, with D possibly TRBD2 on 6 matching bases. The CDR3 spans 12 residues. Germline CDR1 and CDR2: LGHDT and YNNKEL (reference sequence). This CDR3 reads CASSQDTRKRDF. The DNA for the CDR3 is TGTGCCAGCAGCCAAGATACCCGAAAGCGGGACTTC.

There are many counts of this clonotype. The gene calls are TRBV6-1 and TRBJ2-2, with 13 bases lining up with TRBD2. Trimming removed 5 bases from V and 4 bases from J; junction bases left unmatched: 4. The CDR3 runs 16 residues. The germline V gene encodes CDR1 MNHNS and CDR2 SASEGT. DNA for the CDR3: TGTGCCAGCAGTCCACTAGCGGGAGGGCCCACCGGGGAGCTGTTTTTT. This sequence encodes CASSPLAGGPTGELFF.

This clonotype appeared many times. This chain joins TRBV12-3 or TRBV12-4 and TRBJ2-4; 14 nucleotides line up with TRBD2. The V gene end was trimmed by 6 bases and the J gene end by 1 base; junction bases not matched to a gene: 2. This CDR3 is built from 16 residues. The CDR3 protein is CASRGLAGVAKNIQYF. CDR3 DNA: TGTGCCAGCAGGGGACTAGCGGGAGTGGCCAAAAACATTCAGTACTTC.

This clonotype was seen many times. V is TRBV14 and J is TRBJ2-7; tentative D call: TRBD1 (5 bases). V lost 0 bases, J lost 3 bases, and 9 bases lay in between. Per germline, CDR1 SGHDN and CDR2 FVKESK. CDR3 length: 14 amino acids. CDR3 loop: CASSQDAGIYEQYF. The CDR3 DNA reads as TGTGCCAGCAGCCAAGATGCAGGGATCTACGAGCAGTACTTC.

This clonotype appeared many times. V is TRBV7-3 and J is TRBJ2-7; 12 nucleotides agree with TRBD1. The CDR3 length is 15 residues. V was pared by 5 bases and J by 5 bases, with 7 bases of the junction left unmatched. CDR1 is SGHTA, CDR2 FQGTGA, per germline. The DNA of the CDR3 is TGTGCCAGCAGCGGGACAGGGGGCATATGCAACGAGCAGTACTTC. The encoded protein is CASSGTGGICNEQYF.

This clonotype appeared many times. The gene calls are TRBV28 and TRBJ2-4; 11 bases line up with TRBD2. With 3 bases clipped from V and 6 bases from J, the junction kept 16 bases outside the gene matches. CDR1 and CDR2 (germline): MDHEN, SYDVKM. The CDR3 spans 19 residues. The CDR3 DNA sequence: TGTGCCAGCAGTTTTACCCCGTTAGCGGGAGGGTCCTGGGGAAACATTCAGTACTTC. Its protein product is CASSFTPLAGGSWGNIQYF.

This clonotype was recorded many times. The genes are TRBV12-3 or TRBV12-4 and TRBJ1-5, with D uncertain. Trimming removed 1 base from V and 9 bases from J, with 7 bases in between. The length of the CDR3 is 12 residues. Here the CDR3 reads CASSLGTWPQHF. As DNA, the CDR3 is TGTGCCAGCAGTTTAGGGACGTGGCCCCAGCATTTT.

This chain connects TRBV12-3 or TRBV12-4 to TRBJ2-7; D may be TRBD2 (6 bases). The CDR3 has 14 amino acids. V lost 6 bases, J lost 5 bases, and 17 bases lay in between. The CDR3 reads CASSRLASVDEQYF. The CDR3 coding sequence is TGTGCCAGCAGCAGATTGGCTAGCGTTGACGAGCAGTACTTC.

This sequence joins TRBV11-3 and TRBJ2-7; D is uncertain. V gave up 3 bases and J gave up 9 bases, with 12 bases separating them. The CDR3 runs to 12 residues. Germline V gene lookup returns CDR1 SGHNT and CDR2 YENEEA. CDR3 sequence (DNA): TGTGCCAGCAGCTTCCCAGATGAAGGGCAGTACTTC. This codes for CASSFPDEGQYF. Looking up the rest from reference TRBV11-3 and TRBJ2-7 gives the full variable domain: EAGVVQSPRYKIIEKKQPVAFWCNPISGHNTLYWYLQNLGQGPELLIRYENEEAVDDSQLPKDRFSAERLKGVDSTLKIQPAELGDSAVYLCASSFPDEGQYFGPGTRLTVT.

This rearrangement joins TRBV19 to TRBJ1-1; unclear D gene. Germline V lookup: CDR1 LNHDA, CDR2 SQIVND (reference sequence). The V end lost 5 bases, the J end lost 4 bases, and 11 bases lay between the germline ends. The CDR3 covers 13 residues. CDR3 bases: TGTGCCAGTAGTCCCGGGAGTTGCACTGAAGCTTTCTTT. Translated: CASSPGSCTEAFF. The full variable domain, with the rest looked up from reference TRBV19 and TRBJ1-1, is DGGITQSPKYLFRKEGQNVTLSCEQNLNHDAMYWYRQDPGQGLRLIYYSQIVNDFQKGDIAEGYSVSREKKESFPLTVTSAQKNPTAFYLCASSPGSCTEAFFGQGTRLTVV.

This clonotype appeared many times. The CDR3 here is CASSLGSRAFF. The CDR3 bases are TGTGCCAGCAGCTTAGGTTCTCGAGCTTTCTTT. The chain is built from TRBV7-9 and TRBJ1-1, with unresolved D. The CDR3 sequence is 11 residues long. CDR1 and CDR2 from the germline V gene are SEHNR and FQNEAQ (reference sequence). V was trimmed by 1 base and J by 10 bases, leaving 7 bases between them. The full variable domain, rest sourced from reference TRBV7-9 and TRBJ1-1, is DTGVSQNPRHKITKRGQNVTFRCDPISEHNRLYWYRQTLGQGPEFLTYFQNEAQLEKSRLLSDRFSAERPKGSFSTLEIQRTEQGDSAMYLCASSLGSRAFFGQGTRLTVV.

Many counts were recorded for this clonotype. This rearrangement joins TRBV19 to TRBJ2-7; TRBD2 matches 10 bases. Germline trimming cut 5 bases from V and 2 bases from J; bases unmatched to any gene: 6. The CDR3 has 15 residues. The germline gives CDR1 LNHDA, CDR2 SQIVND (reference sequence). The CDR3 DNA is TGTGCCAGTAGTCTCCCAGCGGGAGGGACCTACGAGCAGTACTTC. Amino acids: CASSLPAGGTYEQYF.

At least ten counts were recorded for this clonotype. Written as DNA, the CDR3 is TGCGCCAGCAGCCCGCGGACTGGTCTAGACGAGCAGTACTTC. Amino acid sequence: CASSPRTGLDEQYF. The rearrangement joins TRBV5-1 to TRBJ2-7, with D possibly matching TRBD2 (5 bases). The V end was cut by 4 bases, the J end by 5 bases, with 16 bases between. The CDR3 has 14 residues. From germline, CDR1 is SGHRS and CDR2 YFSETQ.